Detailed here is one TCR beta chain. What it binds is unknown. This sample is drawn from a study of cytomegalovirus exposure and HLA in healthy donors. General study points: Reported performance of the classifier showed diagnosis of cytomegalovirus status with high specificity and sensitivity. Roughly even sequencing depth across donors was the assumption behind the presence/absence analyses. The only immune exposure information that was available was CMV serostatus. As a later analysis revealed, the rate of TCR association differed by HLA locus, with DRB1 most and HLA-C fewest.

PCR was performed using 60 Vbeta and 13 Jbeta primers. The table came from immunoSEQ multiplex PCR; TCRdb's copy has only in-frame clones and leaves some out. The top ten clones hold 12% to 15% of a sample with 90,000 to 120,000 clones, less than 85% of them seen once. The sequenced sample was PBMCs. This sequence originates from a middle-aged woman in good health and CMV-seropositive.

The DNA for the CDR3 is TGTGCCACTACCGATTATAGCAATCAGCCCCAGCATTTT. Translation gives CATTDYSNQPQHF. The J gene is TRBJ1-5, the V gene TRBV19; D gene unclear. Trimming stripped 10 bases from V and 0 bases from J, with 10 bases between. Per the germline V gene, CDR1 is LNHDA and CDR2 is SQIVND (reference sequence). The CDR3 loop spans 13 amino acids.